The entry below gives a single T cell receptor beta chain sequence along with its context. Its antigen is currently unknown. Germline loops: CDR1 PRHDT, CDR2 FYEKMQ (reference sequence). V shed 0 bases and J shed 9 bases, with 12 bases lying between them. The CDR3 loop spans 14 amino acids. The data originate from a study of cytomegalovirus exposure and HLA in healthy donors. Overall study context: The approximately 110 validation repertoires used a platform that matched the one used for the approximately 670 first-cohort repertoires, as a later analysis reported. Findings of the study overall: Many donors carried some public TCRs, although rarity characterized most TCR sequences. The study put under 200 TCR beta chains on its list as cytomegalovirus-associated.

Using immunoSEQ multiplex PCR, the repertoire was profiled, and TCRdb retains in-frame clones only, with some absent. The data contain some 150,000 clones, less than 90% of them singletons. The sequence derives from a woman younger than 35 in good health and CMV-seropositive. The chain has TRBV13 and TRBJ2-1; no firm D call. Sequenced input: PBMCs. In DNA form, the CDR3 reads TGTGCCAGCAGCTTAGGTCGGTCCGGTAGTGAGCAGTTCTTC. It translates to CASSLGRSGSEQFF.